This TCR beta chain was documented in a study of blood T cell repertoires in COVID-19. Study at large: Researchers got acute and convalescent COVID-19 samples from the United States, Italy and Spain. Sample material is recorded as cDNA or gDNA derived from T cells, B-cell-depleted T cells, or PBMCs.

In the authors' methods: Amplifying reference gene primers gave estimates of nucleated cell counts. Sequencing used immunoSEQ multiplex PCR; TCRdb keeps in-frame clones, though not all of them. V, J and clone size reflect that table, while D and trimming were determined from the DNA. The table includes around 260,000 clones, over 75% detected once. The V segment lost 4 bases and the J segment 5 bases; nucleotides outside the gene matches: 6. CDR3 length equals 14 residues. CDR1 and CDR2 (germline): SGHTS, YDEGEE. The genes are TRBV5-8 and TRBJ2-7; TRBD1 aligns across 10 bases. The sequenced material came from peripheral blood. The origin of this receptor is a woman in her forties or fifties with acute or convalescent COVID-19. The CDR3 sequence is CASSHDRGLDEQYF. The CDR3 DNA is TGTGCCAGCAGCCACGACAGGGGGCTAGACGAGCAGTACTTC.